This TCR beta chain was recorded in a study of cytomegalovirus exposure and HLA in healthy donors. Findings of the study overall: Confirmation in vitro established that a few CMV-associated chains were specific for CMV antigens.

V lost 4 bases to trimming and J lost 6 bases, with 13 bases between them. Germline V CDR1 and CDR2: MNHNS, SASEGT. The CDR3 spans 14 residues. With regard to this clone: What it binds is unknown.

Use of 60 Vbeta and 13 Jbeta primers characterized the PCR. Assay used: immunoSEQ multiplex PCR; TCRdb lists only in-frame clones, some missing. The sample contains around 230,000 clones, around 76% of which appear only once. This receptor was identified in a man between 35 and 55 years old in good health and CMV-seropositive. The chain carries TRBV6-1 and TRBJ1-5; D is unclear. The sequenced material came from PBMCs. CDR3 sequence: CASSALGEGQPQHF. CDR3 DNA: TGTGCCAGCAGTGCGCTGGGAGAAGGTCAGCCCCAGCATTTT.